This T cell receptor (beta chain) comes out of a study of T cells in Graves' hyperthyroidism and ophthalmopathy. V trimming: 5 bases; J trimming: 3 bases; junction bases outside the gene matches: 4. Germline-derived CDR1 and CDR2 are SGHTA and FQGNSA. This CDR3 has 15 residues. The CDR3 regions of TCR beta were amplified from RNA transcripts. The HTBI primer set served for first-round RT-PCR of the TCR CDR3. TCRdb processed the multiplex PCR reads anew with MiXCR; each CDR3 protein has one entry. This table has roughly 200,000 distinct CDR3 sequences, around 18% appearing once. Material: blood. The sequence derives from a man between 35 and 55 years old with Graves' hyperthyroidism. The rearrangement links TRBV7-2 to TRBJ1-2; 12 bases line up with TRBD1. The CDR3 DNA follows: TGTGCCAGCAGCCAGGGACAGGGGGCGGACTATGGCTACACCTTC. This gives the protein CASSQGQGADYGYTF.